This record covers a single T cell receptor (beta chain). The V gene end was trimmed by 3 bases and the J gene end by 3 bases; junction bases not matched to a gene: 6. Germline assignment: CDR1 SGHTA and CDR2 FQGNSA. The CDR3 contains 16 residues. Sequenced by immunoSEQ multiplex PCR; TCRdb stores in-frame clones only, minus some. The table lists about 270,000 clones, around 89% of them singletons. The data originate from a study of blood T cell repertoires in COVID-19. V usage is TRBV7-2 and J usage is TRBJ1-3, with 9 positions matching TRBD1. This sequence was found in a woman in her fifties or sixties who had recovered from COVID-19. The sequencing sample was made of PBMCs or T cells enriched from blood (not recorded which). The chain's CDR3 is CASSLDGTGFGNTIYF. The CDR3 region has the DNA TGTGCCAGCAGCTTGGACGGGACAGGGTTTGGAAACACCATATATTTT. The variable domain in full, with the rest retrieved from reference TRBV7-2 and TRBJ1-3, is GAGVSQSPSNKVTEKGKDVELRCDPISGHTALYWYRQSLGQGLEFLIYFQGNSAPDKSGLPSDRFSAERTGGSVSTLTIQRTQQEDSAVYLCASSLDGTGFGNTIYFGEGSWLTVV.